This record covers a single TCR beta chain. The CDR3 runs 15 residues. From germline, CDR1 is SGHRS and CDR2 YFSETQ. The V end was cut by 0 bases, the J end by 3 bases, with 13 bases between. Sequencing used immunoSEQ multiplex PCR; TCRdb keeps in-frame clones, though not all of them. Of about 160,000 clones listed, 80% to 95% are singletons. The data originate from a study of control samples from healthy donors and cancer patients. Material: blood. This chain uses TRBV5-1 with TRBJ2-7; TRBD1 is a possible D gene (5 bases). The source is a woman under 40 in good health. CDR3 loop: CASSLAGQVYYEQYF. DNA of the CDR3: TGCGCCAGCAGCTTGGCAGGACAAGTCTACTACGAGCAGTACTTC.